This TCR beta chain was identified in a study of OX40 agonist ivuxolimab in advanced cancers. On the study more broadly: Antecedent anti-PD-1, anti-PD-L1 or anti-CTLA-4 therapy was permissible, with roughly 36% having received some. Study-wide points: Among patients with partial responses at 0.1-3.0 mg/kg, clonal expansion was among the lowest. Normalized T-cell clonal expansion was also low in a subset of nonresponders.

The V end was cut by 2 bases, the J end by 0 bases, with 9 bases between. This CDR3 spans 15 amino acids. CDR1 is LGHNA, CDR2 YNFKEQ, per germline. TCRdb's table, derived via immunoSEQ multiplex PCR, lists solely in-frame clones and lacks some. The sample lists about 48,000 clones, 65% to 85% occurring once. Excluded were patients having autoimmune disease history or systemic immunosuppression. About this clone: The antigen is not known.

The genes are TRBV4-2 and TRBJ2-3; possible D gene TRBD2, 6 bases. The sequencing used CD4+ or CD8+ T cells sorted from blood, collected in a trial of the OX40 agonist ivuxolimab. This sequence was found in an adult with an advanced solid tumor such as melanoma, head and neck, liver or kidney cancer. The CDR3 coding sequence is TGTGCCAGCAGCCAACTAGCGTCTAGCACAGATACGCAGTATTTT. Translating gives CASSQLASSTDTQYF.